The 10 T cell receptor beta chains in this list originate from one sample, sequenced in a study of blood T cell repertoires in COVID-19. Using immunoSEQ multiplex PCR, the repertoire was profiled, and TCRdb retains in-frame clones only, with some absent. The table lists roughly 370,000 clones, just under 90% of them singletons. The sequenced sample consisted of PBMCs or T cells enriched from blood (not recorded which). Receptor source: a woman aged 45-65 years who had recovered from COVID-19.

The CDR3 nucleotides are TGTGCCAGCAGACCCCGGGACAGGGTGGCCGGGGAGCTGTTTTTT. This sequence encodes CASRPRDRVAGELFF. This rearrangement joins TRBV9 to TRBJ2-2, with 9 bases fitting TRBD1. The V segment lost 5 bases and the J segment 6 bases; nucleotides outside the gene matches: 8. In germline, CDR1 is SGDLS, CDR2 YYNGEE. This CDR3 contains 15 residues.

Turning to this clone: At the DNA level, this CDR3 is encoded by other sequences in the same sample as well. This chain links TRBV18 with TRBJ1-5, with D perhaps matching TRBD1 (5 bases). Germline V gene lookup returns CDR1 KGHSH and CDR2 LQKENI. V lost 2 bases to trimming and J lost 7 bases, with 9 bases between them. The CDR3 runs to 13 residues. The CDR3 DNA follows: TGTGCCAGCTCACCAATGGGGGGGCAGCCCCAGCATTTT. Translated, it gives CASSPMGGQPQHF.

This chain uses TRBV2 with TRBJ1-5; 12 positions match TRBD1. The CDR3 covers 13 residues. Germline-derived CDR1 and CDR2 are SNHLY and FYNNEI. The ends lost 11 bases at V and 7 bases at J; junction bases unmatched: 6. CDR3 DNA sequence: TGTGCCGGAGGGACAGGGGGCTTACAGCCCCAGCATTTT. Its translation is CAGGTGGLQPQHF.

The chain is built from TRBV11-2 and TRBJ2-2; possible D gene TRBD2, 5 bases. CDR1 and CDR2 (germline): SGHAT, FQNNGV. The CDR3 spans 13 residues. With 2 bases removed from V and 7 bases from J, the gap between germline ends came to 8 bases. CDR3 coding DNA: TGTGCCAGCAGCTTAATCCGGGACGGGGAGCTGTTTTTT. This sequence encodes CASSLIRDGELFF.

This chain uses TRBV6-5 with TRBJ1-2; D not certain. CDR3 length: 14 amino acids. Trimming removed 0 bases at V and 8 bases at J, with 13 bases between. Germline CDR1 MNHEY, CDR2 SVGAGI. CDR3 coding DNA: TGTGCCAGCAGTTACTCCAGGACCGGAGGGGGCTACACCTTC. It is translated as CASSYSRTGGGYTF.

The rearrangement uses TRBV6-5 and TRBJ1-2; D possibly corresponds to TRBD1 (6 bases). Trimming took off 2 bases at V and 7 bases at J, with 11 bases between the two ends. Germline loops: CDR1 MNHEY, CDR2 SVGAGI. There are 13 residues in the CDR3. The CDR3 reads CASSYGGVGGYTF. CDR3 nucleotides: TGTGCCAGCAGTTACGGGGGCGTTGGTGGCTACACCTTC.

The rearrangement joins TRBV5-1 to TRBJ1-2; 9 nucleotides align to TRBD1. J was trimmed by 5 bases and V by 4 bases; bases with no gene match: 6. Germline CDR1 and CDR2: SGHRS and YFSETQ. CDR3 length: 14 residues. In DNA form, the CDR3 reads TGCGCCAGCAGCGGAACCGGGACAGGGTATGGCTACACCTTC. It codes for CASSGTGTGYGYTF.

The chain joins TRBV4-1 to TRBJ2-1; 16 nucleotides line up with TRBD2. The germline gives CDR1 MGHRA, CDR2 YSYEKL. The CDR3 covers 16 residues. V shed 0 bases, J shed 9 bases, and the junction held 2 bases outside the gene matches. As DNA, the CDR3 is TGCGCCAGCAGCCAAGAAGGGACTAGCGGGGGGGCTGAGCAGTTCTTC. Translation: CASSQEGTSGGAEQFF.

The chain recombines TRBV5-6 with TRBJ1-2; D is possibly TRBD1 (5 bases). This CDR3 comprises 14 residues. Trimming took 0 bases from V and 8 from J, leaving 14 bases between them. Germline V gene sequence: CDR1 SGHDT, CDR2 YYEEEE. The CDR3 DNA is TGTGCCAGCAGCTTGGGCCAGGGATATTCCGGCTACACCTTC. This sequence encodes CASSLGQGYSGYTF.

The J gene is TRBJ2-3, the V gene TRBV5-1; the match to TRBD2 covers 8 bases. J gave up 2 bases and V 4 bases, and 3 bases lay outside the gene matches. The CDR3 consists of 14 residues. Per germline, CDR1 SGHRS and CDR2 YFSETQ. CDR3 DNA sequence: TGCGCCAGCAGCACTAGCGGATTCACAGATACGCAGTATTTT. Encoded protein: CASSTSGFTDTQYF.